This entry is about one T cell receptor beta chain. The antigen is undetermined. The sample is drawn from a study of cytomegalovirus exposure and HLA in healthy donors. Study-level background: Researchers found that around 80% of almost 400 genotyped donors fell within the Caucasian-associated ancestry cluster.

Findings and caveats of the study: Productive status was seen about 87% or about 30% of the time for most TCR beta V segments in an earlier analysis. Later on, an analysis showed TCR association rates differing by HLA locus, with DRB1 the most and HLA-C the fewest. Among the sequence variants, a highly shared cluster was likely an artifact of sequencing.

PCR involved 60 Vbeta and 13 Jbeta primers. Repertoires were generated with immunoSEQ multiplex PCR, while TCRdb's copy carries only in-frame clones and drops some. Here the sample spans some 180,000 clones, roughly 80% being singletons. V dropped 7 bases and J dropped 11 bases, with 20 bases sitting between them. Germline CDR1 SQVTM, CDR2 ANQGSEA. This CDR3 comprises 12 residues. The rearrangement joins TRBV29-1 to TRBJ1-1; D not certain. The sequence was obtained from a woman under 30 in good health and CMV-seronegative. Input material: PBMCs. The CDR3 reads CSALTATLGAFF. In DNA form, the CDR3 reads TGCAGCGCTCTGACTGCAACCCTAGGCGCTTTCTTT.